A single sample gave rise to the 9 T cell receptor beta chains below, sequenced in a study of post-analysis software for immune sequencing data. Study-level findings and limits: Comparison of patients with controls showed 4 to 6 TRBV segments more frequent in patients, TRBV5-6, TRBV5-1 and TRBV20-1 among them.

The antigens of these receptors remain unknown. TCR beta libraries were prepared from cDNA with unique molecular identifiers. TCRdb analysed the PCR reads with MiXCR anew, one entry per CDR3 protein. The repertoire holds under 900,000 distinct CDR3 sequences, with about 57% as singletons. Material for sequencing was blood. These receptors came from a girl between 5 and 17 years old with multiple sclerosis.

The chain links TRBV12-3 or TRBV12-4 to TRBJ2-1, with D unclear. V lost 6 bases and J lost 6, with 18 bases in between. This CDR3 region has 15 residues. The CDR3 coding sequence is TGTGCCAGCAGCCCAGGACGCCGCCGTGGCAATGAGCAGTTCTTC. Its protein product is CASSPGRRRGNEQFF.

This chain uses TRBV6-7 with TRBJ2-6; D is uncertain. Being an ORF, TRBV6-7 has a function that is uncertain. This CDR3 has 12 amino acids. Trimming took 11 bases from V and 0 from J, leaving 5 bases between them. CDR3 DNA: TGTGCCCCGGCCTCTGGGGCCAACGTCCTGACTTTC. Encoded protein: CAPASGANVLTF.

The V call is TRBV29-1, the J call TRBJ2-1; D is unclear. This CDR3 spans 13 amino acids. V shed 7 bases and J shed 6 bases, with 16 bases lying between them. In germline, CDR1 is SQVTM, CDR2 ANQGSEA. This CDR3 reads CSASSRAVNEQFF. DNA for the CDR3: TGCAGCGCTTCTTCCCGGGCTGTCAATGAGCAGTTCTTC.

V usage is TRBV7-9 and J usage is TRBJ2-1, with D perhaps TRBD1 or TRBD2 (5 bases each). Trimming stripped 1 base from V and 6 bases from J, with 16 bases between. The CDR3 is 16 residues long. Germline V gene lookup returns CDR1 SEHNR and CDR2 FQNEAQ (reference sequence). The CDR3 loop reads CASSLVAWGTGNEQFF. The CDR3 bases are TGTGCCAGCAGCTTAGTCGCTTGGGGGACGGGCAATGAGCAGTTCTTC.

This sequence joins TRBV29-1 and TRBJ1-1; 8 bases match TRBD1. V was pared by 6 bases and J by 4 bases, with 10 bases of the junction left unmatched. The CDR3 contains 14 residues. The germline V gene has CDR1 SQVTM and CDR2 ANQGSEA. The CDR3 region is CSVELQGAITEAFF. The CDR3 DNA reads as TGCAGCGTCGAGCTCCAGGGGGCTATCACTGAAGCTTTCTTT.

The J gene is TRBJ2-1, the V gene TRBV7-3; D possibly corresponds to TRBD2 (6 bases). This CDR3 spans 16 amino acids. Germline CDR1 SGHTA, CDR2 FQGTGA. The germline V and J ends were trimmed by 6 bases and 1 base, with 16 bases remaining between them. This chain's CDR3 is CASRGRNYGSYNEQFF. DNA for the CDR3: TGTGCCAGCAGGGGGAGGAATTACGGATCCTACAATGAGCAGTTCTTC.

The chain has TRBV29-1 and TRBJ2-7, with D maybe TRBD2 (6 bases). This CDR3 region has 13 residues. In germline, CDR1 is SQVTM, CDR2 ANQGSEA. V was pared by 6 bases and J by 2 bases, with 14 bases between. CDR3 DNA: TGCAGCGTGGCGGGGACTGTGACCTACGAGCAGTACTTC. Amino acids: CSVAGTVTYEQYF.

Written as DNA, the CDR3 is TGTGCCAGCAGCCAAGGACCTTTGGGAGATACGCAGTATTTT. Translation: CASSQGPLGDTQYF. V is TRBV4-2 and J is TRBJ2-3; D is uncertain. V lost 1 base, J lost 5 bases, and 10 bases lay in between. Germline lookup yields CDR1 LGHNA and CDR2 YNFKEQ. This CDR3 comprises 14 residues.

The chain joins TRBV5-1 to TRBJ1-2; D gene uncertain. CDR3 length: 16 amino acids. Germline V gene data show CDR1 as SGHRS and CDR2 as YFSETQ. V lost 0 bases to trimming and J lost 0 bases, with 12 bases between them. The CDR3 protein is CASSLGRLWANYGYTF. CDR3 DNA sequence: TGCGCCAGCAGCTTGGGCAGGTTGTGGGCTAACTATGGCTACACCTTC. Supplemented by reference TRBV5-1 and TRBJ1-2, the full variable domain reads KAGVTQTPRYLIKTRGQQVTLSCSPISGHRSVSWYQQTPGQGLQFLFEYFSETQRNKGNFPGRFSGRQFSNSRSEMNVSTLELGDSALYLCASSLGRLWANYGYTFGSGTRLTVV.